The clone carrying this T cell receptor (beta chain) was found once. What it binds is unknown. Donors were healthy HIV-negative adults without recently reported acute infections or vaccinations. Every one of the donors was a Caucasian adult that lived in Nashville, Tennessee. Division of CD4+ cells produced a CD45RA+ naive subset and a CD45RA-negative memory subset. The method was immunoSEQ multiplex PCR; TCRdb's version includes in-frame clones alone and lacks a portion of them. The sample yields around 1,100,000 clones, 70% to 85% seen once. Germline loops: CDR1 SGHDT, CDR2 YYEEEE. The CDR3 covers 14 residues. Deletions cut 4 bases from V and 5 bases from J, with 12 bases between. These data belong to a study of shared clonotypes between healthy human individuals. Study results and caveats: Genetic and exposure-history diversity was limited by the few donors.

The chain employs TRBV5-6 and TRBJ2-2; the D call may be TRBD1 or TRBD2 (5 bases each). This receptor was identified in a man aged 18 to 29 in good health. Some clones in this sample may be carry-over from other donors' samples. The material sequenced was memory CD4+ T cells from PBMCs. The subset: CD45RA-negative fraction. DNA for the CDR3: TGTGCCAGCAGCCGTGGTGGGGGTACCGGGGAGCTGTTTTTT. This encodes CASSRGGGTGELFF.